Listed below are T cell receptor beta chains from one sample, sequenced in a study of blood T cell repertoires in COVID-19. Repertoires were generated with immunoSEQ multiplex PCR, while TCRdb's copy carries only in-frame clones and drops some. The sample lists tens of thousands of clones; 80% to 95% were seen once. The sample consisted of peripheral blood. The receptors were sampled from a human donor with active COVID-19. The donor label of this sample is uncertain. CDR3s include the opening cysteine and the closing phenylalanine or tryptophan. Fields, in order: CDR3 protein, CDR3 DNA, clone size, D gene, J gene, V gene. The D gene is left open where the match is weak. Part of the rows lack a size; the others show once, few, many or a class for expanded clones.

cdr3_aa: CASRSSGSRSYNEQFF
cdr3_nt: TGTGCCAGCAGGTCTAGCGGGAGCCGCTCCTACAATGAGCAGTTCTTC
clone_size: once
d_call: TRBD2
j_call: TRBJ2-1
v_call: TRBV28

cdr3_aa: CAWSVSGGLGQPQHF
cdr3_nt: TGTGCCTGGAGTGTTTCAGGGGGCCTGGGTCAGCCCCAGCATTTT
clone_size: few
d_call: TRBD1
j_call: TRBJ1-5
v_call: TRBV30

cdr3_aa: CASSKRREYPYNEQFF
cdr3_nt: TGTGCCAGTAGTAAACGGCGGGAGTACCCTTACAATGAGCAGTTCTTC
clone_size: NA
d_call: TRBD2
j_call: TRBJ2-1
v_call: TRBV19

cdr3_aa: CASSPPRGATEAFF
cdr3_nt: TGTGCCAGCAGCCCTCCTCGCGGGGCCACTGAAGCTTTCTTT
clone_size: NA
d_call: NA
j_call: TRBJ1-1
v_call: TRBV9

cdr3_aa: CASSFRGLGMNTEAFF
cdr3_nt: TGTGCCAGCAGTTTCAGGGGGCTAGGGATGAACACTGAAGCTTTCTTT
clone_size: once
d_call: TRBD1
j_call: TRBJ1-1
v_call: TRBV28

cdr3_aa: CASSRSGTGTNTIYF
cdr3_nt: TGTGCCAGCAGCCGCTCCGGGACAGGGACCAACACCATATATTTT
clone_size: NA
d_call: TRBD1
j_call: TRBJ1-3
v_call: TRBV28

cdr3_aa: CAISPSSYEQYF
cdr3_nt: TGTGCCATCAGCCCCTCCTCCTACGAGCAGTACTTC
clone_size: NA
d_call: NA
j_call: TRBJ2-7
v_call: TRBV10-3

cdr3_aa: CSASSGHEQYF
cdr3_nt: TGCAGTGCTAGCTCAGGGCACGAGCAGTACTTC
clone_size: NA
d_call: NA
j_call: TRBJ2-7
v_call: TRBV20-1

cdr3_aa: CASRRGAKDEQFF
cdr3_nt: TGTGCCAGTAGGCGCGGAGCGAAGGATGAGCAGTTCTTC
clone_size: NA
d_call: NA
j_call: TRBJ2-1
v_call: TRBV19

cdr3_aa: CASSLVGDNKNIQYF
cdr3_nt: TGTGCCAGCAGCCTAGTCGGCGACAACAAAAACATTCAGTACTTC
clone_size: NA
d_call: NA
j_call: TRBJ2-4
v_call: TRBV7-2

cdr3_aa: CASSLSGGGRGTDTQYF
cdr3_nt: TGCGCCAGCAGCTTGTCCGGTGGGGGCCGTGGCACAGATACGCAGTATTTT
clone_size: NA
d_call: NA
j_call: TRBJ2-3
v_call: TRBV5-1

cdr3_aa: CAIRTTGLAGYTF
cdr3_nt: TGTGCCATCAGGACGACAGGCCTCGCCGGGTACACCTTC
clone_size: NA
d_call: NA
j_call: TRBJ1-2
v_call: TRBV10-3

cdr3_aa: CASSYRQGTLYEQYF
cdr3_nt: TGTGCCAGCAGTTACAGACAGGGTACTCTCTACGAGCAGTACTTC
clone_size: NA
d_call: TRBD1
j_call: TRBJ2-7
v_call: TRBV6-5

cdr3_aa: CASSLGSATGGREKLFF
cdr3_nt: TGTGCCAGCAGCTTAGGGTCCGCGACAGGGGGACGTGAAAAACTGTTTTTT
clone_size: NA
d_call: TRBD1
j_call: TRBJ1-4
v_call: TRBV11-2

cdr3_aa: CASSNRDSQNYEQYF
cdr3_nt: TGTGCCAGCAGTAACCGGGACAGCCAGAACTACGAGCAGTACTTC
clone_size: NA
d_call: TRBD1
j_call: TRBJ2-7
v_call: TRBV3-1/TRBV3-2

cdr3_aa: CASSTPGQGTGELFF
cdr3_nt: TGTGCCAGTAGTACCCCGGGACAGGGTACGGGGGAGCTGTTTTTT
clone_size: NA
d_call: TRBD1
j_call: TRBJ2-2
v_call: TRBV19

cdr3_aa: CASSPSEGPATGELFF
cdr3_nt: TGCGCCAGCAGCCCAAGCGAGGGCCCCGCCACCGGGGAGCTGTTTTTT
clone_size: NA
d_call: NA
j_call: TRBJ2-2
v_call: TRBV5-1

cdr3_aa: CASSLVQNEQYF
cdr3_nt: TGTGCCAGCAGCTTAGTACAAAACGAGCAGTACTTC
clone_size: NA
d_call: NA
j_call: TRBJ2-7
v_call: TRBV7-9

cdr3_aa: CASSLGGTPGYTF
cdr3_nt: TGTGCCAGCAGCTTGGGCGGGACTCCTGGCTACACCTTC
clone_size: NA
d_call: NA
j_call: TRBJ1-2
v_call: TRBV5-4

cdr3_aa: CAWSPDRYEQYF
cdr3_nt: TGTGCCTGGAGCCCGGACAGGTACGAGCAGTACTTC
clone_size: NA
d_call: TRBD1
j_call: TRBJ2-7
v_call: TRBV30

cdr3_aa: CASRKLFRDRGPYSHGYTF
cdr3_nt: TGTGCCAGCAGGAAGCTCTTTAGGGACAGGGGGCCATACTCCCATGGCTACACCTTC
clone_size: NA
d_call: TRBD1
j_call: TRBJ1-2
v_call: TRBV2

cdr3_aa: CASSYGAAGRGYEQYF
cdr3_nt: TGTGCCAGCAGTTACGGAGCCGCGGGGCGGGGCTACGAGCAGTACTTC
clone_size: NA
d_call: NA
j_call: TRBJ2-7
v_call: TRBV6-5

cdr3_aa: CASSLFGMGLAGARSSYNEQFF
cdr3_nt: TGTGCCAGCAGTTTATTCGGGATGGGGCTAGCGGGAGCAAGGAGCTCCTACAATGAGCAGTTCTTC
clone_size: NA
d_call: TRBD2
j_call: TRBJ2-1
v_call: TRBV28

cdr3_aa: CASSPTGENYGYTF
cdr3_nt: TGTGCCAGCAGCCCAACAGGAGAAAACTATGGCTACACCTTC
clone_size: NA
d_call: NA
j_call: TRBJ1-2
v_call: TRBV7-2

cdr3_aa: CASSPTMANEKLFF
cdr3_nt: TGTGCCAGCAGCCCGACAATGGCTAATGAAAAACTGTTTTTT
clone_size: NA
d_call: NA
j_call: TRBJ1-4
v_call: TRBV9

cdr3_aa: CASSLSGDTGGEQFF
cdr3_nt: TGCGCCAGCAGCTTAAGCGGCGACACAGGGGGTGAGCAGTTCTTC
clone_size: NA
d_call: TRBD1
j_call: TRBJ2-1
v_call: TRBV5-1

cdr3_aa: CASGGLSYNSPLHF
cdr3_nt: TGTGCTTCGGGGGGGCTCTCCTATAATTCACCCCTCCACTTT
clone_size: NA
d_call: NA
j_call: TRBJ1-6
v_call: TRBV2

cdr3_aa: CASSLRASGNADTQYF
cdr3_nt: TGTGCCAGCAGTTTAAGGGCTAGCGGGAACGCAGATACGCAGTATTTT
clone_size: once
d_call: TRBD2
j_call: TRBJ2-3
v_call: TRBV28

cdr3_aa: CASSRDSIYEQYF
cdr3_nt: TGTGCCAGCAGCAGGGACTCGATCTACGAGCAGTACTTC
clone_size: NA
d_call: NA
j_call: TRBJ2-7
v_call: TRBV11-2

cdr3_aa: CASSRQGADYGYTF
cdr3_nt: TGTGCCAGCAGCAGACAGGGGGCGGACTATGGCTACACCTTC
clone_size: once
d_call: TRBD1
j_call: TRBJ1-2
v_call: TRBV9

cdr3_aa: CASTRGQTNTEAFF
cdr3_nt: TGTGCCAGTACCCGGGGACAGACGAACACTGAAGCTTTCTTT
clone_size: NA
d_call: TRBD1
j_call: TRBJ1-1
v_call: TRBV19

cdr3_aa: CASSRGLAGGGTYEQYF
cdr3_nt: TGTGCCAGCAGCCGAGGACTAGCGGGAGGGGGTACCTACGAGCAGTACTTC
clone_size: NA
d_call: TRBD2
j_call: TRBJ2-7
v_call: TRBV7-8

cdr3_aa: CASSNTGFDTQYF
cdr3_nt: TGTGCCAGCAGTAACACAGGGTTCGATACGCAGTATTTT
clone_size: NA
d_call: NA
j_call: TRBJ2-3
v_call: TRBV6-5